This TCR beta chain is from a study of T-cell reconstitution after alpha-beta-depleted transplantation in children. Germline CDR1 MNHEY, CDR2 SMNVEV (reference sequence). Trimming took 6 bases from V and 3 from J, leaving 15 bases between them. This CDR3 has 15 residues. This clonotype was counted at least ten times. Unique molecular identifiers were incorporated when the TCRbeta library was constructed. TCRdb fed the PCR reads into MiXCR, producing one record per CDR3 protein. The sample records some 190,000 distinct CDR3 sequences, approximately 12% being singletons. This TCR came from a boy aged 2 to 10 with acute myeloid leukemia, due to receive a stem cell transplant. The sample consisted of PBMCs, taken before TCRalphabeta/CD19-depleted stem cell transplant. V and J are TRBV27 and TRBJ2-1; D may be TRBD2 (7 bases). CDR3 loop: CASSHDGGLYNEQFF. As DNA, the CDR3 is TGTGCCAGCAGCCATGACGGGGGGCTCTACAATGAGCAGTTCTTC.